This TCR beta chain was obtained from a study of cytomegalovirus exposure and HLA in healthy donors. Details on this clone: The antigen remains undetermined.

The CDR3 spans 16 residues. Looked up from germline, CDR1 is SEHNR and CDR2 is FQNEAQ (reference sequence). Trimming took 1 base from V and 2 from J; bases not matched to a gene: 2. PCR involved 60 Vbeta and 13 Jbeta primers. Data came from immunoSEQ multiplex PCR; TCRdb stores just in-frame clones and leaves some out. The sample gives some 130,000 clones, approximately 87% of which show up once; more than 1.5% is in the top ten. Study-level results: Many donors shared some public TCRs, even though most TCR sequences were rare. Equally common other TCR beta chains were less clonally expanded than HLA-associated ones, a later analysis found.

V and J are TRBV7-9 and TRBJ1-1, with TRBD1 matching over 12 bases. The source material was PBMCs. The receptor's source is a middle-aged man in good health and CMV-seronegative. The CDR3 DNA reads TGTGCCAGCAGCTTAGGGGGACAGGGGGCCAACACTGAAGCTTTCTTT. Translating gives CASSLGGQGANTEAFF.